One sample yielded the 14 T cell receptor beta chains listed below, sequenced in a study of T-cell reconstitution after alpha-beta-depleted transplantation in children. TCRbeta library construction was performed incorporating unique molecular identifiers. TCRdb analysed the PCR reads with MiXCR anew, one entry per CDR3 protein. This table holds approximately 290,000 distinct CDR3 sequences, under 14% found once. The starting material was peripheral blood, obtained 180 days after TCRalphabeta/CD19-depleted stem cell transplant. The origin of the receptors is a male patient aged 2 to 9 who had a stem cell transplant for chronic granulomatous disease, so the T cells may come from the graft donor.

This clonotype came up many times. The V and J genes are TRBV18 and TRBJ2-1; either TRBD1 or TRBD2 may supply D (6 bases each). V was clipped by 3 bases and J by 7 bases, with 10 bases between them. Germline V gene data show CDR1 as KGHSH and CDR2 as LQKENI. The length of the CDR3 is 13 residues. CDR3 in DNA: TGTGCCAGCTCACCCCTAGGGGGGAATGAGCAGTTCTTC. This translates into CASSPLGGNEQFF.

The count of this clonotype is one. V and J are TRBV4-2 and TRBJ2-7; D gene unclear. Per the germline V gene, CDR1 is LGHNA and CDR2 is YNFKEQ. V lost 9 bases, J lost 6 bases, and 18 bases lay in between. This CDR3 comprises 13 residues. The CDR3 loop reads CARGRRVPCEQYF. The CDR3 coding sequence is TGTGCCAGGGGCCGCCGGGTCCCCTGCGAGCAGTACTTC.

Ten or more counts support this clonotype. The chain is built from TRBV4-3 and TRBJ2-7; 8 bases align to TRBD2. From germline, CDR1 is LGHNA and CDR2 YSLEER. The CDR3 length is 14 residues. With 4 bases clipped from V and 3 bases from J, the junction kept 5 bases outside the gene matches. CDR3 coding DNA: TGCGCCAGCAGCCCCGGGAGGGGGGGCTACGAGCAGTACTTC. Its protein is CASSPGRGGYEQYF.

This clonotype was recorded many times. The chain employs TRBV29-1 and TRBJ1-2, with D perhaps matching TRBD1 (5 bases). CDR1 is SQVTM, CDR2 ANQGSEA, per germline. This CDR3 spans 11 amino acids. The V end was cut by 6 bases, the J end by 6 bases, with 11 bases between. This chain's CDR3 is CSVRDRDGYTF. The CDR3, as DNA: TGCAGCGTAAGAGACAGAGATGGCTACACCTTC.

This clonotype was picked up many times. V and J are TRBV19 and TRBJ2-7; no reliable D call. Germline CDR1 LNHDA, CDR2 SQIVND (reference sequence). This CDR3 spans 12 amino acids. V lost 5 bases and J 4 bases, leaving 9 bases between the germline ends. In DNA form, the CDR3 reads TGTGCCAGTAGTGCCCCCTCGTACGAGCAGTACTTC. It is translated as CASSAPSYEQYF.

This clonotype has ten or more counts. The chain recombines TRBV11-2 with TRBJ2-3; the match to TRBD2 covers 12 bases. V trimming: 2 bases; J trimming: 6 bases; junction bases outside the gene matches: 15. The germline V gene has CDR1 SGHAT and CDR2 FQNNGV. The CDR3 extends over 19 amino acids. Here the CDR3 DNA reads TGTGCCAGCAGCTTAAGGGCCCGGGGGACTAGCGGGCTCGCGGATACGCAGTATTTT. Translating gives CASSLRARGTSGLADTQYF. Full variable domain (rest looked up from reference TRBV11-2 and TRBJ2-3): EAGVAQSPRYKIIEKRQSVAFWCNPISGHATLYWYQQILGQGPKLLIQFQNNGVVDDSQLPKDRFSAERLKGVDSTLKIQPAKLEDSAVYLCASSLRARGTSGLADTQYFGPGTRLTVL.

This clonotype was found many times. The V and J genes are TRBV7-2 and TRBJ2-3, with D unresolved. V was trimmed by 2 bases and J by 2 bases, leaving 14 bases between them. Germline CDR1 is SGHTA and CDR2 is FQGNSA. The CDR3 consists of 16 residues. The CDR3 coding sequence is TGTGCCAGCAGCTTAAGGTCGATAGACCCCACAGATACGCAGTATTTT. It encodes CASSLRSIDPTDTQYF.

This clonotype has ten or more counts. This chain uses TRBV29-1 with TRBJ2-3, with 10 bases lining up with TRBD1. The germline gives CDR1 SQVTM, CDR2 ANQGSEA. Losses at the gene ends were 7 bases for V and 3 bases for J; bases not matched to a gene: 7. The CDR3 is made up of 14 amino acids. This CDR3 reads CSARDRGGTDTQYF. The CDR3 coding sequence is TGCAGCGCCCGGGACAGGGGTGGTACAGATACGCAGTATTTT.

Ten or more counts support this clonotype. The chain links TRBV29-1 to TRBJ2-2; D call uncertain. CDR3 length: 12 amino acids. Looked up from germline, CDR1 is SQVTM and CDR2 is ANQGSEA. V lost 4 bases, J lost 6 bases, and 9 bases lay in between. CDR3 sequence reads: CSVGVYAGELFF. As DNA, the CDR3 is TGCAGCGTTGGTGTTTATGCCGGGGAGCTGTTTTTT.

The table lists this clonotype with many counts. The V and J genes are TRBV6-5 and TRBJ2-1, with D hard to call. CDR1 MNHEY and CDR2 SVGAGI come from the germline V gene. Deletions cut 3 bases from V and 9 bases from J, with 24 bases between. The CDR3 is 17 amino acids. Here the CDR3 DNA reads TGTGCCAGCAGTTATAATCCCACGAGGCAAGGGCCGGGTGAGCAGTTCTTC. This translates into CASSYNPTRQGPGEQFF.

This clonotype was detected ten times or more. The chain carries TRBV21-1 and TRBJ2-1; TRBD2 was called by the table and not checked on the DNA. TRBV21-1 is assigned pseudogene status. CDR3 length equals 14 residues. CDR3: CASEGLAGYNEQFF. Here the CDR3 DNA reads TGTGCCAGCGAAGGGCTAGCGGGGTACAATGAGCAGTTCTTC.

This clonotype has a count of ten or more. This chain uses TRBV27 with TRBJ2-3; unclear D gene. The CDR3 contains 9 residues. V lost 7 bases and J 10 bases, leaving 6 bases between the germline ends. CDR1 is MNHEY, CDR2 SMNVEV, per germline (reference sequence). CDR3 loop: CASTPSQYF. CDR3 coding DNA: TGTGCCAGCACTCCGTCGCAGTATTTT.

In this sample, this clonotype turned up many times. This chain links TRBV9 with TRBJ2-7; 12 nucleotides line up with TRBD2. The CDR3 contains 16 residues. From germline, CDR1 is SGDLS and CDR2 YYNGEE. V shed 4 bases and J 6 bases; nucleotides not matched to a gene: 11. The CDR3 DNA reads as TGTGCCAGCAGCTACCCCCTAGCGGGGGGGCCGGGCGAGCAGTACTTC. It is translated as CASSYPLAGGPGEQYF.

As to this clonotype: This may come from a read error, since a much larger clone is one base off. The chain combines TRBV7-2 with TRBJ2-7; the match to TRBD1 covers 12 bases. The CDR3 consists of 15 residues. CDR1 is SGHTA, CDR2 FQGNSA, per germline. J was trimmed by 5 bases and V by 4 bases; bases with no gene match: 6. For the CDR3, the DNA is TGTGCCAGCAGCTGGTCGGGACAGGGGGCCGACGAGCAGTACTTC. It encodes CASSWSGQGADEQYF.